The text below deals with one T cell receptor beta chain. The antigen remains undetermined. Per germline, CDR1 SNHLY and CDR2 FYNNEI. This CDR3 is 12 amino acids long. Trimming left V 6 bases short and J 8 bases short, with 10 bases between. The data originate from a study of T-cell memory formation after mild COVID-19. Study-wide context: TCR clusters were largely donor specific.

The authors produced TCR alpha and TCR beta cDNA libraries with sample barcodes and UMIs by 5'RACE using constant-segment primers. From the 5' RACE reads, TCRdb called clonotypes with MiXCR, one entry per CDR3 protein. The repertoire has some 160,000 distinct CDR3 sequences, over 10% of them found once; the top ten carry about 3.3%. Study results and caveats: CM and EM subsets held most contracting CD4+ clones; EMRA held CD8+ ones.

Input material: PBMCs or a T cell subset sorted from them (not recorded which). This clonotype was obtained from a man aged 18 to 29 who had mild COVID-19 (a few samples of this study predate the infection). Cell type and time point are not known. The V and J genes are TRBV2 and TRBJ1-4; a possible D gene is TRBD1 (5 bases). This CDR3 is CASRTTAEKLFF. CDR3 nucleotide sequence: TGTGCCAGCAGAACGACAGCCGAAAAACTGTTTTTT.